This TCR beta chain was found in a study of blood T cell repertoires in COVID-19. Study-level information: The origin of the acute and convalescent COVID-19 samples was the United States, Italy and Spain. Sources were T cells, B-cell-depleted T cells, or PBMCs; the material itself was cDNA or gDNA.

This clone showed up just a few times. Under the authors' procedure: Estimates of nucleated cell counts were drawn from the amplification of reference gene primers. Using immunoSEQ multiplex PCR, the repertoire was profiled, and TCRdb retains in-frame clones only, with some absent. For V, J and clone size, that table is used; D and trimming come from the DNA. Of approximately 110,000 clones listed, 70% to 85% were seen once; the top ten hold approximately 0.86%. Trimming left V 1 base short and J 4 bases short, with 12 bases between. Germline V gives CDR1 LGHNA, CDR2 YNFKEQ. The CDR3 totals 15 residues.

Sequencing was done on a sample of peripheral blood. The chain couples TRBV4-2 to TRBJ2-3; tentatively, D is TRBD2 (7 bases). The source of this sequence is a human donor with acute or convalescent COVID-19. The donor label of this sample is uncertain. The chain's CDR3 is CASSQVGGGADTQYF. For the CDR3, the DNA is TGTGCCAGCAGCCAAGTAGGGGGGGGAGCAGATACGCAGTATTTT.